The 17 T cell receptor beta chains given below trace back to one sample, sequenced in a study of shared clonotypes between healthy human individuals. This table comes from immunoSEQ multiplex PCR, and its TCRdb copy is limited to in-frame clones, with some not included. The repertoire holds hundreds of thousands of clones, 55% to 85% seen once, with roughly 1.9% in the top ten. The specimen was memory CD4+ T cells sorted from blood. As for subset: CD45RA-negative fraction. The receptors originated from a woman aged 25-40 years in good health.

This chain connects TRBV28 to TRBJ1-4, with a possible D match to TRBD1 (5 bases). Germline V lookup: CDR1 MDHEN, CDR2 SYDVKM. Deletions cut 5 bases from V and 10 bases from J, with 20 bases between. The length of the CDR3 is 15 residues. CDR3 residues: CASSPSGGVSGKLFF. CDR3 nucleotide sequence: TGTGCCAGCAGTCCCTCAGGAGGGGTCAGCGGAAAACTGTTTTTT.

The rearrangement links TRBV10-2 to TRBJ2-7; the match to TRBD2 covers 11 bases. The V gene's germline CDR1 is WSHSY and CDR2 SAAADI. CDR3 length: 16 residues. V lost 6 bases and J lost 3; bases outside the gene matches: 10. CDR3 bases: TGCGCCAGCAGCCCTGATCATAGCGGGAGGGGCTACGAGCAGTACTTC. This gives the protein CASSPDHSGRGYEQYF.

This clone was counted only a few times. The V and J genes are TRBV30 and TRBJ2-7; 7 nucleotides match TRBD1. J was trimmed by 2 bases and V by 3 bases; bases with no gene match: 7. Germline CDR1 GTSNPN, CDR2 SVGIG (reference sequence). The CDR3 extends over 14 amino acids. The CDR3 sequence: CAWRPGQDPYEQYF. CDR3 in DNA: TGTGCCTGGAGGCCCGGACAGGACCCCTACGAGCAGTACTTC.

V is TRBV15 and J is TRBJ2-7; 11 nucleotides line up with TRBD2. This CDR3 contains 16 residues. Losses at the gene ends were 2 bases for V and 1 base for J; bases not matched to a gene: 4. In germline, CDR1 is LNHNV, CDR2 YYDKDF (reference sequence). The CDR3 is CATSRSTSGGSYEQYF. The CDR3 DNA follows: TGTGCCACCAGCAGATCTACTAGCGGGGGTTCCTACGAGCAGTACTTC.

The CDR3 bases are TGCAGTGTCCCTGGGGGCTACACCTTC. Its translation: CSVPGGYTF. The rearrangement joins TRBV20-1 to TRBJ1-2; D uncertain. The CDR3 is 9 amino acids. Germline-derived CDR1 and CDR2 are DFQATT and SNEGSKA (reference sequence). V shed 7 bases and J shed 8 bases, with 8 bases lying between them.

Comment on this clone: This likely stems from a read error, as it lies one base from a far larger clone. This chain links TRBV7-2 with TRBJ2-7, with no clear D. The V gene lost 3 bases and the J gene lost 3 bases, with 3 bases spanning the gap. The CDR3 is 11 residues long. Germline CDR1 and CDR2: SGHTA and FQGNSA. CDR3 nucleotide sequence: TGTGCCAGCAGCTTTTTCTACGAGCAGTACTTC. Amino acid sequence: CASSFFYEQYF.

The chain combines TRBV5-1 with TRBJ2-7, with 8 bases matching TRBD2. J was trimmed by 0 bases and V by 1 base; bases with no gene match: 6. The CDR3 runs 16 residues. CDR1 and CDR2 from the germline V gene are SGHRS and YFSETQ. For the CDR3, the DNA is TGCGCCAGCAGCTTGAGGCAGCGGGGGAGCTCCTACGAGCAGTACTTC. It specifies CASSLRQRGSSYEQYF.

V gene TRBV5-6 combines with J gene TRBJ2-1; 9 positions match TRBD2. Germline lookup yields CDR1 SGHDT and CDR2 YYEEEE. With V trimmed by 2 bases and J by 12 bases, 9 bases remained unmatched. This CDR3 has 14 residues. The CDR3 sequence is CASSFILAGVGQFF. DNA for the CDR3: TGTGCCAGCAGCTTCATATTAGCGGGAGTCGGGCAGTTCTTC.

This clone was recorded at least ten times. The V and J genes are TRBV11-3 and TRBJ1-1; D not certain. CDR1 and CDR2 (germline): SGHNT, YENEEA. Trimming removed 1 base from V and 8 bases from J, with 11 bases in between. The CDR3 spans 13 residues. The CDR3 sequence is CASSLVSGEEAFF. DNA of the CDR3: TGTGCCAGCAGCTTAGTATCCGGCGAGGAAGCTTTCTTT.

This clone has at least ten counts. DNA for the CDR3: TGCGCCAGCAGCTCGACTAGCGGGGGACAAGAGACCCAGTACTTC. It specifies CASSSTSGGQETQYF. V is TRBV5-1 and J is TRBJ2-5; 12 positions match TRBD2. The V gene end was trimmed by 3 bases and the J gene end by 2 bases; junction bases not matched to a gene: 2. CDR1 and CDR2 from the germline V gene are SGHRS and YFSETQ. The CDR3 contains 15 residues.

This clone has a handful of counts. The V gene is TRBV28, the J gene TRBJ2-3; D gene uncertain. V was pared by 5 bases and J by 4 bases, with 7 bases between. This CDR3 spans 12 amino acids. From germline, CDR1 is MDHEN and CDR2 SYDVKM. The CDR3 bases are TGTGCCAGCAGTGCAGCGTCAGATACGCAGTATTTT. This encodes CASSAASDTQYF. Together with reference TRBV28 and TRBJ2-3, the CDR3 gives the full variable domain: DVKVTQSSRYLVKRTGEKVFLECVQDMDHENMFWYRQDPGLGLRLIYFSYDVKMKEKGDIPEGYSVSREKKERFSLILESASTNQTSMYLCASSAASDTQYFGPGTRLTVL.

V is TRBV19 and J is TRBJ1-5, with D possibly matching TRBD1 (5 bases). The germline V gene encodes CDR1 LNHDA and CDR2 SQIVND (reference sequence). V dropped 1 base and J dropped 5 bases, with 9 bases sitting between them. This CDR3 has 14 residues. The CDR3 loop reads CASSIGLGDQPQHF. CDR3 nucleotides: TGTGCCAGTAGTATAGGTCTGGGGGATCAGCCCCAGCATTTT.

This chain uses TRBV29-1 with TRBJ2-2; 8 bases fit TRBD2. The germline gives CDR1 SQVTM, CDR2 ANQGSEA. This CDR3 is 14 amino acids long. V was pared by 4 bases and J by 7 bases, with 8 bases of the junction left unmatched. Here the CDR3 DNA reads TGCAGCGTTGCACCTAGCGGGTATGGCGGGGAGCTGTTTTTT. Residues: CSVAPSGYGGELFF.

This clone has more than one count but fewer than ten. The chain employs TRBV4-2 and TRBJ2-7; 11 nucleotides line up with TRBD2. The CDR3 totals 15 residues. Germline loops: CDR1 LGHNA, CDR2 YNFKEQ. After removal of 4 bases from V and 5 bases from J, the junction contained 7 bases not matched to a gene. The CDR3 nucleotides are TGTGCCAGCAGCCCGATAGCGGGAGGGCCGCACGAGCAGTACTTC. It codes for CASSPIAGGPHEQYF.

For the CDR3, the DNA is TGCGCCAGCAGCTCGGGACTATCTGGGGCCAACGTCCTGACTTTC. Its protein product is CASSSGLSGANVLTF. The V gene is TRBV5-1, the J gene TRBJ2-6, with 7 bases fitting TRBD2. CDR1 SGHRS and CDR2 YFSETQ come from the germline V gene. The ends lost 3 bases at V and 1 base at J; junction bases unmatched: 1. The CDR3 contains 15 residues.

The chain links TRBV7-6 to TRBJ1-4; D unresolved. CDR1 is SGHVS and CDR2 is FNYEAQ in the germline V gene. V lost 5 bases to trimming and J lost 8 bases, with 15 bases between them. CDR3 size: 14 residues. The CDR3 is CASSRDGTPEKLFF. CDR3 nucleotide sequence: TGTGCCAGCAGCCGAGACGGTACGCCGGAAAAACTGTTTTTT.

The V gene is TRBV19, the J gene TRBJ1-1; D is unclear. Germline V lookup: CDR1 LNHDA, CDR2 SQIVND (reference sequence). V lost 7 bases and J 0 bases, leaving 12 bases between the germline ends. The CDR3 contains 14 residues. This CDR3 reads CASTPSSMNTEAFF. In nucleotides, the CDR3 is TGTGCCAGTACCCCGAGTAGCATGAACACTGAAGCTTTCTTT.